The 5 T cell receptor beta chains below all came from one sample that was sequenced in a study of blood T cell repertoires in COVID-19. This table comes from immunoSEQ multiplex PCR, and its TCRdb copy is limited to in-frame clones, with some not included. The data show fewer than 500,000 clones, over 85% seen once. Sequencing was done on a sample of peripheral blood. Receptor source: a man between 18 and 35 years old with COVID-19, enrolled during active disease.

The DNA of the CDR3 is TGTGCCAGCAGCTTAGTTTCACCAGCGGCTACCTACGAGCAGTACTTC. Translated: CASSLVSPAATYEQYF. The chain uses TRBV11-3 and TRBJ2-7; TRBD2 is a possible D gene (5 bases). Germline CDR1 and CDR2: SGHNT and YENEEA. Trimming removed 1 base from V and 2 bases from J, with 15 bases in between. This CDR3 region has 16 residues.

The genes are TRBV2 and TRBJ2-4; TRBD2 agrees at 10 bases. The J segment lost 1 base and the V segment lost 5 bases, leaving 11 bases of the junction unmatched. CDR1 SNHLY and CDR2 FYNNEI come from the germline V gene. The CDR3 is made up of 18 amino acids. The CDR3 DNA is TGTGCCAGCAGTCAATGGCTAGCGGGAGACGGGGCCAAAAACATTCAGTACTTC. Protein product: CASSQWLAGDGAKNIQYF. Looking up the rest from reference TRBV2 and TRBJ2-4 gives the full variable domain: EPEVTQTPSHQVTQMGQEVILRCVPISNHLYFYWYRQILGQKVEFLVSFYNNEISEKSEIFDDQFSVERPDGSNFTLKIRSTKLEDSAMYFCASSQWLAGDGAKNIQYFGAGTRLSVL.

The chain combines TRBV6-5 with TRBJ2-7, with D tentatively TRBD1 (5 bases). The germline V gene encodes CDR1 MNHEY and CDR2 SVGAGI. Between the trimmed V and J ends, which lost 0 bases and 5 bases, there was a span of 11 bases. This CDR3 comprises 14 residues. The CDR3 protein is CASSYSNRFDEQYF. The CDR3 DNA reads TGTGCCAGCAGTTACTCAAACAGGTTCGACGAGCAGTACTTC.

V is TRBV6-5 and J is TRBJ2-2; 9 bases fit TRBD1. Germline V gene sequence: CDR1 MNHEY, CDR2 SVGAGI. The CDR3 extends over 12 amino acids. Trimming removed 6 bases from V and 14 bases from J; junction bases left unmatched: 7. The CDR3 region has the DNA TGTGCCAGCAGGGGGACAGGGTACCTACTGTTTTTT. Protein sequence: CASRGTGYLLFF.

This chain uses TRBV4-1 with TRBJ2-2; 14 nucleotides align to TRBD2. The V segment lost 5 bases and the J segment 6 bases; nucleotides outside the gene matches: 2. Germline values: CDR1 MGHRA, CDR2 YSYEKL. The CDR3 is 15 residues long. CDR3 DNA: TGCGCCAGCAGCAGACTAGCGGGGGGGCCCGGGGAGCTGTTTTTT. Translating gives CASSRLAGGPGELFF.